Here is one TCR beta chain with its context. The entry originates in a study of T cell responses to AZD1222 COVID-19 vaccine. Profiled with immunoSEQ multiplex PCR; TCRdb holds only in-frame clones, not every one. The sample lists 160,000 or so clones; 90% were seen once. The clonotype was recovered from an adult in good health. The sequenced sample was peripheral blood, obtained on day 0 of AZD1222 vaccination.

The CDR3 coding sequence is TGTGCCGTCAGTCGGGACAGGGGGGCTGGGGCCAACGTCCTGACTTTC. Translated, it gives CAVSRDRGAGANVLTF. The chain combines TRBV19 with TRBJ2-6; 11 bases are a match to TRBD1. V dropped 11 bases and J dropped 2; count of bases not matched to a gene: 8. The germline gives CDR1 LNHDA, CDR2 SQIVND (reference sequence). The CDR3 spans 16 residues.